This TCR beta chain was profiled in a study of cytomegalovirus exposure and HLA in healthy donors. Whole-study findings and limits: Altogether, some 170 TCR beta chains were recorded as cytomegalovirus-associated.

The PCR used 60 Vbeta and 13 Jbeta primers. In the original processing: Unique TCR beta chains totaled about 73 million in a later count, with approximately 10 million of them shared. Repertoires were generated with immunoSEQ multiplex PCR, while TCRdb's copy carries only in-frame clones and drops some. V, J and clone size reflect that table, while D and trimming were determined from the DNA. The table shows roughly 150,000 clones, with around 77% occurring only once. Donors were nominally healthy when sampled, though unrecorded immune exposures were likely. Of note for this clone: Its target is not known.

The CDR3 covers 16 residues. Germline V gene data show CDR1 as PRHDT and CDR2 as FYEKMQ (reference sequence). Trimming took 0 bases from V and 2 from J, leaving 14 bases between them. The J gene is TRBJ2-7, the V gene TRBV13; tentative D call: TRBD1 (6 bases). The receptor comes from a man younger than 45 in good health and CMV-seronegative. The sequencing input was PBMCs. The CDR3 sequence: CASSLGSWDITYEQYF. The CDR3 region has the DNA TGTGCCAGCAGCTTAGGATCATGGGACATAACCTACGAGCAGTACTTC.